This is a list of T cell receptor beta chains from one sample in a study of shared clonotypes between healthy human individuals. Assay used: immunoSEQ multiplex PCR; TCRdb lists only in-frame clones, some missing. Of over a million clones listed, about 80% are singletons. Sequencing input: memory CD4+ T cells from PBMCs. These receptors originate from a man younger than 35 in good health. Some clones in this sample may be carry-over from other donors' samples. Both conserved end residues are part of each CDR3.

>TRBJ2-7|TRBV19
CASSIGSSYEQYF
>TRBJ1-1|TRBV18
CASSLPIMNPEAFF
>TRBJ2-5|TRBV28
CASSPRRGQYF
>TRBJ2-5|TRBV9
CASSVRGANQETQYF
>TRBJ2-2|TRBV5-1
CASSLTGADTGELFF
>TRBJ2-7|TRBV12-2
CASRSLPSGSGSYEQYF
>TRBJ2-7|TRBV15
CATSSARDRPSYEQYF
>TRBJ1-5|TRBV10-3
CAISGGANQPQHF
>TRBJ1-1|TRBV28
CASSLSRGALGRTEAFF
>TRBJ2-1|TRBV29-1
CSVEWVYNEQFF
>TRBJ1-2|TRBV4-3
CASSRGRGSLNYGYTF
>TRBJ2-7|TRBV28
CASSRTGGREQYF
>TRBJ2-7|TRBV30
CAWSAQGYEQYF
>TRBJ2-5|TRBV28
CASSREHQETQYF
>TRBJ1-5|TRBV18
CASSEGTEQPQHF
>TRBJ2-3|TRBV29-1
CSVDTGSTDTQYF
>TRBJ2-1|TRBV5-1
CASNRGTSTYNEQFF
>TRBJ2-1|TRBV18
CASSIAGGQNNEQFF
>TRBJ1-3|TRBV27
CASSTTGTNINTIYF
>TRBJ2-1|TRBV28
CASSSPGTGYNEQFF
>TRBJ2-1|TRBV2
CAASAGRRYNEQFF
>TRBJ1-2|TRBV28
CASSSPTTGLYGYTF
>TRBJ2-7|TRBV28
CASGRIYEQYF